This TCR beta chain was found in a study of T-cell reconstitution after alpha-beta-depleted transplantation in children. This clonotype was seen many times. Its antigen is unknown. TCRbeta library construction was performed incorporating unique molecular identifiers. TCRdb reprocessed the PCR reads with MiXCR, giving one entry per CDR3 protein. The profile shows about 300,000 distinct CDR3 sequences, roughly 9.1% of them singletons. V shed 3 bases and J 0 bases; nucleotides not matched to a gene: 7. Germline assignment: CDR1 MDHEN and CDR2 SYDVKM. CDR3 length: 16 residues. Whole-study results and caveats: Surviving recipient cells, namely T cells and thymic progenitors, were the source of high day-60 TCRbeta diversity in some patients. It was newly produced T cells that mostly accounted for T-cell counts and diversity one year after transplant. By about two months after transplant, alpha-beta T cells reportedly arose from several hundred graft clones that had expanded.

This receptor was identified in a boy younger than two with acute myeloid leukemia, due to receive a stem cell transplant. V is TRBV28 and J is TRBJ1-1; 7 bases line up with TRBD1. Sequenced material: PBMCs, taken before TCRalphabeta/CD19-depleted stem cell transplant. CDR3 bases: TGTGCCAGCAGTTTCCCTACAGGGGCGGTGAACACTGAAGCTTTCTTT. Residues: CASSFPTGAVNTEAFF. The full variable domain, rest sourced from reference TRBV28 and TRBJ1-1, is DVKVTQSSRYLVKRTGEKVFLECVQDMDHENMFWYRQDPGLGLRLIYFSYDVKMKEKGDIPEGYSVSREKKERFSLILESASTNQTSMYLCASSFPTGAVNTEAFFGQGTRLTVV.